The 5 T cell receptor beta chains given below trace back to one sample, sequenced in a study of OX40 agonist ivuxolimab in advanced cancers. Some clones are missing from TCRdb's copy, which holds only in-frame ones; the method was immunoSEQ multiplex PCR. In the table there are 75,000 to 90,000 clones, 92% of which are singletons. Sequenced here: CD4+ or CD8+ T cells sorted from blood, sampled in a trial of the OX40 agonist ivuxolimab. The receptor source for this set is an adult with an advanced solid tumor such as melanoma, head and neck, liver or kidney cancer.

V usage is TRBV7-2 and J usage is TRBJ2-6; D uncertain. The CDR3 loop spans 13 amino acids. The V gene's germline CDR1 is SGHTA and CDR2 FQGNSA. V was clipped by 7 bases and J by 0 bases, with 4 bases between them. This CDR3 reads CASTVSGANVLTF. For the CDR3, the DNA is TGTGCCAGCACCGTCTCTGGGGCCAACGTCCTGACTTTC.

The chain has TRBV30 and TRBJ2-5, with D maybe TRBD2 (6 bases). The CDR3 covers 12 residues. Germline assignment: CDR1 GTSNPN and CDR2 SVGIG (reference sequence). The V end lost 3 bases, the J end lost 5 bases, and 10 bases lay between the germline ends. CDR3 sequence (DNA): TGTGCCTGGAGCCTTAGCGGTGAGACCCAGTACTTC. This codes for CAWSLSGETQYF.

This rearrangement joins TRBV2 to TRBJ1-1; D is unresolved. The germline CDR1 and CDR2 sequences are SNHLY and FYNNEI. This CDR3 is 14 amino acids long. The V and J ends lost 5 bases and 1 base respectively, with 11 bases between them. CDR3 nucleotide sequence: TGTGCCAGCAGTTTGCTATCGGGGAACACTGAAGCTTTCTTT. Protein product: CASSLLSGNTEAFF. Full variable domain (outside the CDR3, taken from reference TRBV2 and TRBJ1-1): EPEVTQTPSHQVTQMGQEVILRCVPISNHLYFYWYRQILGQKVEFLVSFYNNEISEKSEIFDDQFSVERPDGSNFTLKIRSTKLEDSAMYFCASSLLSGNTEAFFGQGTRLTVV.

The chain has TRBV6-1 and TRBJ1-5, with 8 bases identical to TRBD1. The J segment lost 7 bases and the V segment lost 5 bases, leaving 7 bases of the junction unmatched. The germline CDR1 and CDR2 sequences are MNHNS and SASEGT. The CDR3 covers 14 residues. The CDR3 region has the DNA TGTGCCAGCAGTCAGACAGGGGTGTGGCAGCCCCAGCATTTT. Translating it yields CASSQTGVWQPQHF.

The chain employs TRBV5-3 and TRBJ1-3, with 10 bases identical to TRBD1. TRBV5-3 is an ORF, and what it does is uncertain. This CDR3 region has 15 residues. The J segment lost 6 bases and the V segment lost 0 bases, leaving 3 bases of the junction unmatched. The CDR3 DNA is TGTGCCAGAAGCTTGGAGGGACAGGGGTTAAACACCATATATTTT. Amino acid sequence: CARSLEGQGLNTIYF.